The rows below give T cell receptor beta chains drawn from one sample of a study of blood T cell repertoires in COVID-19. Profiled with immunoSEQ multiplex PCR; TCRdb holds only in-frame clones, not every one. Among more than 110,000 clones listed, 75% to 90% were seen once. The sequencing sample was made of peripheral blood. Receptor source: a woman of 80 years or more with acute or convalescent COVID-19. CDR3s include the opening cysteine and the closing phenylalanine or tryptophan. D genes are given only for firm matches. Size is omitted from some rows. Given values are once, few, many or a class for expanded clones.

many	TRBD1	TRBJ2-7	TRBV29-1	CSVLNDRGIYEQYF	TGCAGCGTCCTGAACGACAGGGGAATCTACGAGCAGTACTTC
.	.	TRBJ2-2	TRBV24-1	CATSGVWRENTGELFF	TGTGCCACCAGTGGTGTGTGGCGGGAGAACACCGGGGAGCTGTTTTTT
.	.	TRBJ2-7	TRBV7-9	CASSLEGWSSYEQYF	TGTGCCAGCAGCTTAGAAGGCTGGAGCTCCTACGAGCAGTACTTC
.	TRBD1	TRBJ1-3	TRBV11-2	CASSAPQGQTYSGNTIYF	TGTGCCAGCAGCGCCCCACAGGGACAGACCTACTCTGGAAACACCATATATTTT
.	.	TRBJ1-5	TRBV4-1	CASSQVEQGGQPQHF	TGCGCCAGCAGCCAAGTGGAACAGGGCGGTCAGCCCCAGCATTTT
.	TRBD2	TRBJ2-7	TRBV5-1	CASSWTSGADEQYF	TGCGCCAGCAGCTGGACTAGCGGTGCCGACGAGCAGTACTTC
.	.	TRBJ1-6	TRBV5-1	CASSREGNPTNSPLHF	TGCGCCAGCAGCCGGGAGGGTAATCCCACTAATTCACCCCTCCACTTT
.	TRBD1	TRBJ2-2	TRBV9	CASTRGQGGYGELFF	TGTGCCAGCACCAGGGGACAGGGGGGTTACGGGGAGCTGTTTTTT
.	.	TRBJ1-2	TRBV11-2	CASRPLRQDYGYTF	TGTGCCAGCAGACCCCTCCGACAGGACTATGGCTACACCTTC
.	TRBD2	TRBJ2-1	TRBV7-9	CASSLLPTSGSLNEQFF	TGTGCCAGCAGCCTCCTGCCGACTAGCGGTAGTTTAAATGAGCAGTTCTTC
.	TRBD1	TRBJ1-1	TRBV18	CASSPRTGFGEAFF	TGTGCCAGCTCACCTCGGACAGGTTTTGGTGAAGCTTTCTTT
.	TRBD1	TRBJ1-2	TRBV19	CASSLRGFDYGYTF	TGTGCCAGTAGTCTCAGGGGGTTTGACTATGGCTACACCTTC
.	.	TRBJ2-3	TRBV18	CASSPSGVKDTQYF	TGTGCCAGCTCACCATCCGGAGTTAAAGATACGCAGTATTTT
.	.	TRBJ2-2	TRBV18	CASSLIQAPTGELFF	TGTGCCAGCTCACTCATACAGGCCCCGACCGGGGAGCTGTTTTTT
.	.	TRBJ1-5	TRBV28	CASSTPGDNQPQHF	TGTGCCAGCAGTACCCCAGGGGACAATCAGCCCCAGCATTTT
.	.	TRBJ2-7	TRBV4-2	CASSQAWQGKSYEQYF	TGTGCCAGCAGCCAAGCCTGGCAGGGAAAGTCCTACGAGCAGTACTTC
.	.	TRBJ1-5	TRBV4-1	CASSQDGAGNQPQHF	TGCGCCAGCAGCCAAGATGGGGCAGGGAATCAGCCCCAGCATTTT
few	.	TRBJ1-5	TRBV4-1	CASSLLAGSPPQHF	TGCGCCAGCAGCCTTTTGGCAGGGTCGCCGCCCCAGCATTTT
.	TRBD1	TRBJ1-4	TRBV16	CASRGGQGWDLNEKLFF	TGTGCCAGCCGAGGTGGACAGGGTTGGGACCTTAATGAAAAACTGTTTTTT
.	TRBD2	TRBJ2-7	TRBV7-9	CASSSGLAGAETYEQYF	TGTGCCAGCAGCTCCGGACTAGCGGGGGCTGAAACCTACGAGCAGTACTTC
.	TRBD1	TRBJ2-4	TRBV10-1	CASAGQELAKNIQYF	TGCGCCAGCGCCGGACAGGAATTAGCCAAAAACATTCAGTACTTC
once	TRBD2	TRBJ2-7	TRBV6-5	CASSYSRPSGTYEQYF	TGTGCCAGCAGTTACTCGAGGCCTAGCGGGACCTACGAGCAGTACTTC
.	.	TRBJ1-4	TRBV28	CASKAWGGEKLFF	TGTGCCAGCAAGGCGTGGGGGGGTGAAAAACTGTTTTTT
.	.	TRBJ1-5	TRBV28	CASSSLSQPQHF	TGTGCCAGCAGTTCCCTTAGTCAGCCCCAGCATTTT
.	.	TRBJ2-6	TRBV3-1/TRBV3-2	CASSQNRLVWANVLTF	TGTGCCAGCAGCCAAAATAGACTAGTTTGGGCCAACGTCCTGACTTTC
.	TRBD2	TRBJ2-7	TRBV6-2/TRBV6-3	CASSRSGSSYEQYF	TGTGCCAGCAGCCGTAGCGGGAGTTCCTACGAGCAGTACTTC
.	TRBD1	TRBJ2-1	TRBV6-5	CASSRDRASYNEQFF	TGTGCCAGCAGTCGGGACAGGGCCTCATACAATGAGCAGTTCTTC
.	.	TRBJ2-4	TRBV11-3	CASSSSKNIQYF	TGTGCCAGCAGTTCGTCCAAAAACATTCAGTACTTC
.	.	TRBJ2-5	TRBV28	CASSLRWGREGVQETQYF	TGTGCCAGCAGTTTGAGGTGGGGCAGGGAAGGGGTCCAAGAGACCCAGTACTTC
.	.	TRBJ2-1	TRBV7-2	CASSRSLVYNEQFF	TGTGCCAGCAGTCGATCCCTAGTTTACAATGAGCAGTTCTTC
.	TRBD2	TRBJ2-7	TRBV5-1	CASSLLGILFPTSGRVGLDEQYF	TGCGCCAGCAGCTTGTTAGGTATCCTATTTCCGACTAGCGGGAGAGTTGGATTAGACGAGCAGTACTTC
.	.	TRBJ1-2	TRBV27	CASSFAAAPNYGYTF	TGTGCCAGCAGTTTTGCGGCAGCTCCTAACTATGGCTACACCTTC
.	TRBD2	TRBJ2-3	TRBV4-2	CASSQDVGGGPDTQYF	TGTGCCAGCAGCCAAGACGTTGGCGGGGGGCCAGATACGCAGTATTTT
.	TRBD1	TRBJ1-1	TRBV5-1	CASSERQGGTEAFF	TGCGCCAGCAGCGAAAGACAGGGCGGGACTGAAGCTTTCTTT
.	.	TRBJ1-2	TRBV7-2	CASSLAGVRGYTF	TGTGCCAGCAGCTTAGCGGGAGTAAGAGGCTACACCTTC
.	TRBD1	TRBJ1-2	TRBV7-9	CASSPQGGGYTF	TGTGCCAGCAGCCCCCAGGGGGGTGGCTACACCTTC
.	.	TRBJ2-7	TRBV28	CASHPGGPYEQYF	TGTGCCAGTCACCCTGGCGGCCCCTACGAGCAGTACTTC
.	.	TRBJ1-6	TRBV15	CATSRDWGEGSPLHF	TGTGCCACCAGCAGAGACTGGGGGGAGGGGTCACCCCTCCACTTT
.	TRBD1	TRBJ2-3	TRBV3-1/TRBV3-2	CASSRAPPGQGIDTQYF	TGTGCCAGCAGCCGCGCCCCGCCGGGACAGGGGATAGATACGCAGTATTTT
.	.	TRBJ1-5	TRBV12-3/TRBV12-4	CASSRDNQPQHF	TGTGCCAGCAGTCGGGATAATCAGCCCCAGCATTTT
.	.	TRBJ2-7	TRBV12-3/TRBV12-4	CASSTGSYEQYF	TGTGCCAGCAGTACAGGATCCTACGAGCAGTACTTC
.	.	TRBJ1-2	TRBV5-1	CASSLGPGVRAGYTF	TGCGCCAGCAGCTTAGGGCCGGGGGTAAGAGCTGGCTACACCTTC
once	.	TRBJ2-7	TRBV27	CASSSTVIYEQYF	TGTGCCAGCAGTTCCACGGTAATCTACGAGCAGTACTTC
.	.	TRBJ2-1	TRBV7-9	CASSPQGGRRNEQFF	TGTGCCAGCAGCCCACAGGGGGGGCGTCGGAATGAGCAGTTCTTC
once	TRBD2	TRBJ2-3	TRBV10-2	CASSVMTSGGLHTDTQYF	TGCGCCAGCAGTGTAATGACTAGCGGGGGGCTTCACACAGATACGCAGTATTTT
once	.	TRBJ2-7	TRBV21-1	CASSKRTGALVQYF	TGTGCCAGCAGCAAAAGGACAGGGGCGCTGGTTCAGTACTTC
.	TRBD1	TRBJ1-2	TRBV28	CASSSTLYRDRANYGYTF	TGTGCCAGCAGTTCTACACTTTACCGGGACAGAGCTAACTATGGCTACACCTTC
.	TRBD1	TRBJ2-7	TRBV27	CASSFDPGGRYEQYF	TGTGCCAGCAGTTTTGATCCAGGGGGCAGGTACGAGCAGTACTTC
.	.	TRBJ2-5	TRBV20-1	CSASRRGGETQYF	TGCAGTGCTAGTCGGCGGGGTGGGGAGACCCAGTACTTC
.	.	TRBJ1-2	TRBV10-3	CAIKGQYGGYTF	TGTGCCATAAAAGGACAGTATGGTGGCTACACCTTC
.	.	TRBJ1-5	TRBV19	CASSMRQLFQPQHF	TGTGCCAGTAGTATGAGGCAGTTGTTCCAGCCCCAGCATTTT
few	TRBD1	TRBJ1-4	TRBV6-5	CASTTSRGLYEKLFF	TGTGCCAGCACCACCTCCAGGGGGCTATATGAAAAACTGTTTTTT
.	TRBD2	TRBJ2-5	TRBV7-9	CASSSRRLAVSETQYF	TGTGCCAGCAGCTCCAGACGGCTAGCGGTGTCAGAGACCCAGTACTTC